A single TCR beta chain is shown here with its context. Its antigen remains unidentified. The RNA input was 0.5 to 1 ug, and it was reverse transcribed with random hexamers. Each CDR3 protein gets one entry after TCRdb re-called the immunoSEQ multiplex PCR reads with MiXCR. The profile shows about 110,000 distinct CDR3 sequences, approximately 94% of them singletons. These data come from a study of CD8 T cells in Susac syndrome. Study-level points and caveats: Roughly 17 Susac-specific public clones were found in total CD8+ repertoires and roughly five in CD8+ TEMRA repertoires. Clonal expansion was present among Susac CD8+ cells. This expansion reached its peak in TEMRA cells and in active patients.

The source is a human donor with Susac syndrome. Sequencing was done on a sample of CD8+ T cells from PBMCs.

CDR3 coding DNA: TGCGCCAGCAGCCAAGGGAAGTGGGGCACTGAAGCTTTCTTT. Encoded protein: CASSQGKWGTEAFF. The chain uses TRBV4-1 and TRBJ1-1; no clear D. This CDR3 has 14 residues. Germline values: CDR1 MGHRA, CDR2 YSYEKL. V was pared by 1 base and J by 4 bases, with 10 bases between.